The 29 T cell receptor beta chains below all came from one sample that was sequenced in a study of T cells after yellow fever vaccination. TCRdb reprocessed the 5' RACE reads with MiXCR, giving one entry per CDR3 protein. Among 250,000 to 300,000 distinct CDR3 sequences listed, roughly 4.8% were seen once. The starting material was CD4+ T cells sorted from PBMCs, obtained on the day of the yellow fever booster vaccination. These receptors were collected from a man between 18 and 35 years old who received the YFV17D yellow fever vaccine.

V and J are TRBV6-5 and TRBJ1-5; D call uncertain. The CDR3 runs 12 residues. From germline, CDR1 is MNHEY and CDR2 SVGAGI. V was cut by 6 bases and J by 11 bases, with 14 bases left in between. CDR3 sequence: CASRAAGWTQHF. CDR3 nucleotide sequence: TGTGCCAGCAGGGCCGCGGGATGGACCCAGCATTTT.

The V gene is TRBV15, the J gene TRBJ2-5; 7 bases map to TRBD2. CDR1 LNHNV and CDR2 YYDKDF come from the germline V gene (reference sequence). This CDR3 is built from 14 residues. Losses at the gene ends were 1 base for V and 4 bases for J; bases not matched to a gene: 3. Here the CDR3 reads CATSRGGGGETQYF. The CDR3 DNA is TGTGCCACCAGCAGAGGCGGGGGTGGAGAGACCCAGTACTTC.

This clonotype was counted at least ten times. V gene TRBV20-1 combines with J gene TRBJ2-3, with D perhaps TRBD1 or TRBD2 (5 bases each). Per germline, CDR1 DFQATT and CDR2 SNEGSKA (reference sequence). Trimming left V 0 bases short and J 8 bases short, with 12 bases between. The CDR3 has 13 amino acids. DNA for the CDR3: TGCAGTGCTAGAGATGTTGCTGGGGGTACGCAGTATTTT. This translates into CSARDVAGGTQYF.

The chain recombines TRBV7-2 with TRBJ2-3; D is undetermined. The CDR3 has 14 amino acids. Germline loops: CDR1 SGHTA, CDR2 FQGNSA. The V gene lost 3 bases and the J gene lost 1 base, with 8 bases spanning the gap. CDR3 region: CASSFHQRTDTQYF. In DNA, the CDR3 is TGTGCCAGCAGCTTCCATCAACGCACAGATACGCAGTATTTT.

This clonotype showed up many times. The chain joins TRBV30 to TRBJ2-7; a possible D gene is TRBD1 (5 bases). CDR1 and CDR2 from the germline V gene are GTSNPN and SVGIG (reference sequence). The V end was cut by 0 bases, the J end by 0 bases, with 24 bases between. This CDR3 region has 19 residues. The CDR3 DNA reads TGTGCCTGGAGTGTATTGTCCTCTGGTAGAACAGGCCTCTCCTACGAGCAGTACTTC. It is translated as CAWSVLSSGRTGLSYEQYF.

Written as DNA, the CDR3 is TGCAGCGTTGAAGCGGTCCTCTACACTGAAGCTTTCTTT. Translated, it gives CSVEAVLYTEAFF. The V call is TRBV29-1, the J call TRBJ1-1; D is unclear. V was cut by 1 base and J by 3 bases, with 9 bases left in between. There are 13 residues in the CDR3. Germline CDR1 and CDR2: SQVTM and ANQGSEA.

The J gene is TRBJ1-3, the V gene TRBV20-1, with no clear D. The CDR3 runs 15 residues. Germline V gives CDR1 DFQATT, CDR2 SNEGSKA (reference sequence). The V gene lost 0 bases and the J gene lost 2 bases, with 11 bases spanning the gap. CDR3 in DNA: TGCAGTGCTAGAGATTGGGCAGGCCCTGGAAACACCATATATTTT. Its translation: CSARDWAGPGNTIYF.

This clonotype was detected ten times or more. V and J are TRBV7-2 and TRBJ1-6; D unclear. Germline V gives CDR1 SGHTA, CDR2 FQGNSA. This CDR3 is built from 14 residues. V dropped 3 bases and J dropped 8 bases, with 11 bases sitting between them. The DNA of the CDR3 is TGTGCCAGCAGCTTCTCAGGATCGGATTCACCCCTCCACTTT. This sequence encodes CASSFSGSDSPLHF. The entire variable domain, with the rest obtained from reference TRBV7-2 and TRBJ1-6, is as follows: GAGVSQSPSNKVTEKGKDVELRCDPISGHTALYWYRQSLGQGLEFLIYFQGNSAPDKSGLPSDRFSAERTGGSVSTLTIQRTQQEDSAVYLCASSFSGSDSPLHFGNGTRLTVT.

The J gene is TRBJ1-6, the V gene TRBV6-5, with 8 positions matching TRBD1. Germline CDR1 and CDR2: MNHEY and SVGAGI. This CDR3 comprises 16 residues. J was trimmed by 8 bases and V by 3 bases; bases with no gene match: 9. CDR3 protein: CASSYFGQGRDSPLHF. The CDR3 DNA reads TGTGCCAGCAGTTATTTCGGACAGGGAAGGGATTCACCCCTCCACTTT.

The genes are TRBV6-5 and TRBJ2-7; D not resolved. CDR3 length: 10 residues. V was cut by 6 bases and J by 9 bases, with 9 bases left in between. Germline CDR1 is MNHEY and CDR2 is SVGAGI. The CDR3: CASRSVGQYV. Written as DNA, the CDR3 is TGTGCCAGCAGGAGCGTCGGGCAGTACGTC.

This clonotype came up a few times. This chain joins TRBV5-4 and TRBJ2-3; the D gene is possibly TRBD1 (6 bases). Germline lookup yields CDR1 SGHNT and CDR2 YYREEE (reference sequence). The CDR3 totals 14 residues. The V end lost 2 bases, the J end lost 7 bases, and 14 bases lay between the germline ends. CDR3 bases: TGTGCCAGCAGCTTAGACCAGGGGACAAATACGCAGTATTTT. This encodes CASSLDQGTNTQYF.

The genes are TRBV20-1 and TRBJ1-1; D perhaps matches TRBD1 (5 bases). V lost 0 bases, J lost 4 bases, and 12 bases lay in between. Germline V CDR1 and CDR2: DFQATT, SNEGSKA (reference sequence). The CDR3 contains 14 residues. The CDR3 loop reads CSARDFREGTEAFF. In nucleotides, the CDR3 is TGCAGTGCTAGAGATTTCAGGGAAGGCACTGAAGCTTTCTTT.

This clonotype was counted only a few times. The genes are TRBV20-1 and TRBJ2-7; 10 positions match TRBD1. The ends lost 6 bases at V and 2 bases at J; junction bases unmatched: 7. The CDR3 length is 14 residues. Looked up from germline, CDR1 is DFQATT and CDR2 is SNEGSKA (reference sequence). CDR3 sequence (DNA): TGCAGTGCCCCTCGACAGGGGGCCCCCTACGAGCAGTACTTC. Translating it yields CSAPRQGAPYEQYF.

This clonotype has only a few counts. The chain carries TRBV28 and TRBJ2-5; no clear D gene. This CDR3 has 14 residues. Trimming took off 5 bases at V and 3 bases at J, with 13 bases between the two ends. The germline CDR1 and CDR2 sequences are MDHEN and SYDVKM. The DNA for the CDR3 is TGTGCCAGCAGTACCAACCTCAAAGAAGAGACCCAGTACTTC. The encoded protein is CASSTNLKEETQYF.

This clonotype was observed a handful of times. The rearrangement uses TRBV29-1 and TRBJ1-1; no clear D gene. Between the trimmed V and J ends, which lost 4 bases and 1 base, there was a span of 10 bases. The CDR3 has 13 amino acids. The germline V gene encodes CDR1 SQVTM and CDR2 ANQGSEA. CDR3 DNA: TGCAGCGTTGTCGACCAAAGGAACACTGAAGCTTTCTTT. This sequence encodes CSVVDQRNTEAFF.

This clonotype was observed at least ten times. The V and J genes are TRBV6-5 and TRBJ2-3; 9 nucleotides agree with TRBD1. This CDR3 has 15 residues. Looked up from germline, CDR1 is MNHEY and CDR2 is SVGAGI. With 4 bases clipped from V and 7 bases from J, the junction kept 9 bases outside the gene matches. This chain's CDR3 is CASSLQGASPHTQYF. Written as DNA, the CDR3 is TGTGCCAGCAGTTTACAGGGGGCTTCACCGCATACGCAGTATTTT.

This clonotype was found a few times. V usage is TRBV7-9 and J usage is TRBJ1-1, with no clear D. The CDR3 sequence is 12 residues long. Trimming stripped 6 bases from V and 5 bases from J, with 10 bases between. CDR1 SEHNR and CDR2 FQNEAQ come from the germline V gene (reference sequence). CDR3 DNA: TGTGCCAGCAGTGATCGGGCAACTGAAGCTTTCTTT. Translating it yields CASSDRATEAFF. Drawing the rest from reference TRBV7-9 and TRBJ1-1, the complete variable domain is DTGVSQNPRHKITKRGQNVTFRCDPISEHNRLYWYRQTLGQGPEFLTYFQNEAQLEKSRLLSDRFSAERPKGSFSTLEIQRTEQGDSAMYLCASSDRATEAFFGQGTRLTVV.

V and J are TRBV12-5 and TRBJ1-2, with 7 bases identical to TRBD1. V shed 7 bases, J shed 4 bases, and the junction held 12 bases outside the gene matches. This CDR3 is built from 15 residues. Germline CDR1 LGHNT, CDR2 FRNRAP. The CDR3 reads CASAREAGGIYGYTF. In nucleotides, the CDR3 is TGTGCTAGTGCCAGGGAGGCAGGGGGGATCTATGGCTACACCTTC. The variable domain in full, completed from reference TRBV12-5 and TRBJ1-2, reads DARVTQTPRHKVTEMGQEVTMRCQPILGHNTVFWYRQTMMQGLELLAYFRNRAPLDDSGMPKDRFSAEMPDATLATLKIQPSEPRDSAVYFCASAREAGGIYGYTFGSGTRLTVV.

The V gene is TRBV20-1, the J gene TRBJ2-3; D is unresolved. There are 15 residues in the CDR3. Germline V gene sequence: CDR1 DFQATT, CDR2 SNEGSKA (reference sequence). V lost 0 bases to trimming and J lost 1 base, with 11 bases between them. The CDR3 reads CSARDISEGTDTQYF. The CDR3 DNA sequence: TGCAGTGCTAGAGATATCTCCGAGGGCACAGATACGCAGTATTTT.

This clonotype has more than one count but fewer than ten. The chain recombines TRBV2 with TRBJ2-1; D gene uncertain. The CDR3 runs 11 residues. Between the trimmed V and J ends, which lost 6 bases and 4 bases, there was a span of 4 bases. From germline, CDR1 is SNHLY and CDR2 FYNNEI. CDR3: CASRKYNEQFF. CDR3 coding DNA: TGTGCCAGCAGGAAATACAATGAGCAGTTCTTC.

At least ten counts were recorded for this clonotype. This chain connects TRBV12-3 or TRBV12-4 to TRBJ2-2; 8 nucleotides agree with TRBD2. The CDR3 has 15 amino acids. V shed 5 bases and J 6 bases; nucleotides not matched to a gene: 8. CDR3 coding DNA: TGTGCCAGCAGTCCTGGACTAGCAGAATCCGGGGAGCTGTTTTTT. Translating it yields CASSPGLAESGELFF.

The chain couples TRBV20-1 to TRBJ2-5; D not resolved. The V gene lost 6 bases and the J gene lost 4 bases, with 9 bases spanning the gap. The CDR3 has 11 residues. The germline V gene has CDR1 DFQATT and CDR2 SNEGSKA (reference sequence). The CDR3 region has the DNA TGCAGTGCCTTAAAGCGAGAGACCCAGTACTTC. This translates into CSALKRETQYF.

Comment on this clonotype: The junction shows a germline mismatch at one end, possibly a read error. V and J are TRBV4-3 and TRBJ2-2; D gene ambiguous. Germline lookup yields CDR1 LGHNA and CDR2 YSLEER. There are 15 residues in the CDR3. This CDR3 is CASSPEPSNTGELFF. CDR3 DNA sequence: TGCGCCAGCAGCCCGGAACCATCGAACACAGGGGAGCTGTTTTTT.

Ten or more counts support this clonotype. The rearrangement uses TRBV12-3 or TRBV12-4 and TRBJ1-3; the D gene is possibly TRBD1 (5 bases). The CDR3 runs 14 residues. Trimming shortened V by 7 bases and J by 9 bases, and 19 bases separated the two germline ends. This CDR3 is CASNSGPPTGTIYF. CDR3 bases: TGTGCCAGCAACTCGGGGCCCCCGACTGGCACCATATATTTT.

The chain combines TRBV20-1 with TRBJ1-5, with 9 bases identical to TRBD1. There are 14 residues in the CDR3. Germline CDR1 and CDR2: DFQATT and SNEGSKA (reference sequence). The V segment lost 3 bases and the J segment 5 bases; nucleotides outside the gene matches: 5. This CDR3 reads CSARTGGSYQPQHF. The CDR3 DNA is TGCAGTGCTAGGACAGGGGGTTCTTATCAGCCCCAGCATTTT.

The rearrangement links TRBV6-2 or TRBV6-3 to TRBJ1-2, with no clear D. Per germline, CDR1 MNHEY and CDR2 SVGEGT. The V end was cut by 0 bases, the J end by 4 bases, with 9 bases between. This CDR3 has 14 amino acids. CDR3 region: CASSYSPVSYGYTF. The CDR3 bases are TGTGCCAGCAGTTACTCGCCAGTAAGCTATGGCTACACCTTC.

J is TRBJ2-3 and V is TRBV5-1; weak D call: TRBD2 (7 bases). V was shortened by 1 base and J by 6 bases, with 15 bases between the two germline ends. The CDR3 is 15 amino acids. Germline CDR1 reads SGHRS; CDR2 reads YFSETQ. The CDR3: CASSLNWRGGDTQYF. Here the CDR3 DNA reads TGCGCCAGCAGCTTGAATTGGAGGGGGGGCGATACGCAGTATTTT.

The chain is built from TRBV7-2 and TRBJ2-3; 9 nucleotides line up with TRBD1. Per germline, CDR1 SGHTA and CDR2 FQGNSA. This CDR3 comprises 16 residues. With V trimmed by 1 base and J by 5 bases, 7 bases remained unmatched. The CDR3 spells CASSLVGTGGRDTQYF. The CDR3 nucleotides read TGTGCCAGCAGCTTAGTTGGTACAGGGGGCAGAGATACGCAGTATTTT.

This clonotype was seen many times. The rearrangement links TRBV4-3 to TRBJ2-3; a weak D match, TRBD1 (5 bases). The CDR3 covers 14 residues. Germline V CDR1 and CDR2: LGHNA, YSLEER. Trimming took off 3 bases at V and 1 base at J, with 8 bases between the two ends. CDR3 DNA sequence: TGCGCCAGCAGCCAGCAGGGTGGCACAGATACGCAGTATTTT. Translated, it gives CASSQQGGTDTQYF.